The clone carrying this T cell receptor beta chain was detected only a few times. Antigen specificity is unknown. The sample comes from a study of T cells in Graves' hyperthyroidism and ophthalmopathy. Findings and caveats of the study: Ophthalmopathy was model-predicted a median around 6.1 months pre-onset.

RNA transcripts provided the source from which TCR beta CDR3 regions were amplified. The HTBI primer set was used in a first-round RT-PCR of the TCR CDR3. TCRdb reprocessed the multiplex PCR reads via MiXCR and lists one record per CDR3 protein. There are a few hundred thousand distinct CDR3 sequences in the sample; 12% to 15% occur only once, and 5% to 6.5% lies in the top ten. Trimming took 4 bases from V and 0 from J; bases not matched to a gene: 8. There are 18 residues in the CDR3. In germline, CDR1 is MGHRA, CDR2 YSYEKL. The sequence came from a woman between 18 and 29 years old with Graves' hyperthyroidism. This chain connects TRBV4-1 to TRBJ2-3; 12 positions match TRBD2. The sample taken for sequencing was blood. The CDR3 DNA reads TGCGCCAGCAGCCCTCGCCAGACTAGCGGGGGAAGCACAGATACGCAGTATTTT. Amino acid sequence: CASSPRQTSGGSTDTQYF.